Below, 5 T cell receptor beta chains from the same sample are listed, as sequenced in a study of CD8 T cells in ankylosing spondylitis (dated by TCRdb to the late 2010s). Library prep was done by 5' RACE. Sequencing relied on an Illumina HiSeq 2500. Using fastp at Q25 and MiXCR, TCRdb reprocessed the public reads and kept productive beta chains. Rows are combined by CDR3 protein, so each entry shows the most common genes and DNA. This sample lists over 130,000 distinct CDR3 sequences; more than 40% were detected once. The top ten constitute over 12% of the sample. The sample was synovial fluid, either unsorted or a sorted T cell fraction (not recorded which). These receptors were collected from a male donor with ankylosing spondylitis.

This rearrangement joins TRBV20-1 to TRBJ2-3; D not certain. The V gene lost 5 bases and the J gene lost 2 bases, with 11 bases spanning the gap. The CDR3 runs to 13 residues. Germline values: CDR1 DFQATT, CDR2 SNEGSKA (reference sequence). For the CDR3, the DNA is TGCAGTGCTGGGGAAGAAACCACAGATACGCAGTATTTT. It is translated as CSAGEETTDTQYF.

This chain links TRBV5-1 with TRBJ1-2; TRBD1 is a possible D gene (5 bases). V was clipped by 0 bases and J by 2 bases, with 11 bases between them. The germline V gene has CDR1 SGHRS and CDR2 YFSETQ. This CDR3 is built from 15 residues. The CDR3 DNA sequence: TGCGCCAGCAGCTTGGTGGGACCGAGAAACTATGGCTACACCTTC. It codes for CASSLVGPRNYGYTF.

The chain carries TRBV29-1 and TRBJ2-5, with TRBD1 matching over 12 bases. Germline V gene data show CDR1 as SQVTM and CDR2 as ANQGSEA. This CDR3 is 16 amino acids long. Germline trimming cut 1 base from V and 5 bases from J; bases unmatched to any gene: 8. The CDR3 nucleotides read TGCAGCGTTGAAGTTTGGGGACAGGGGGCTGTGGAGACCCAGTACTTC. Translated: CSVEVWGQGAVETQYF.

A note on this clonotype: A junction end diverges from the germline sequence, so it may reflect a read error. The rearrangement uses TRBV11-2 and TRBJ2-3, with a weak D call TRBD1 (5 bases). The germline CDR1 and CDR2 sequences are SGHAT and FQNNGV. This CDR3 contains 12 residues. CDR3 protein: CASSLDTNTQYF. In nucleotides, the CDR3 is TGTGCCAGCAGTTTGGACACAAATACGCAGTATTTT.

This sequence joins TRBV4-1 and TRBJ2-3, with TRBD2 matching 7 bases. In germline, CDR1 is MGHRA, CDR2 YSYEKL. J lost 4 bases, V lost 5 bases, and 12 bases had no gene match. The length of the CDR3 is 16 residues. DNA for the CDR3: TGCGCCAGCAGCTCCTACGAGCGGGGAGGGGCAGATACGCAGTATTTT. This encodes CASSSYERGGADTQYF.